The 15 T cell receptor beta chains below come from one sample, sequenced in a study of shared clonotypes between healthy human individuals. Measured with immunoSEQ multiplex PCR; TCRdb has only the in-frame clones, and not every one. The sample yields about 2.4 million clones, roughly 92% seen once. Sequenced sample: naive CD4+ T cells sorted from blood. As for subset: CD45RA+ positively selected. Every receptor here comes from a man aged 18 to 30 in good health.

The chain is built from TRBV10-3 and TRBJ2-5; TRBD2 matches 8 bases. V shed 6 bases, J shed 4 bases, and the junction held 4 bases outside the gene matches. The CDR3 loop spans 13 amino acids. The germline V gene encodes CDR1 ENHRY and CDR2 SYGVKD. CDR3 residues: CAIRPGGAETQYF. The CDR3 nucleotides are TGTGCCATCAGGCCCGGGGGGGCAGAGACCCAGTACTTC.

The chain combines TRBV6-1 with TRBJ1-2; TRBD1 matches at 7 bases. This CDR3 has 16 residues. The germline CDR1 and CDR2 sequences are MNHNS and SASEGT. V shed 0 bases and J 2 bases; nucleotides not matched to a gene: 6. In DNA, the CDR3 is TGTGCCAGCAGTGAAGCAGCCTCGACAGGGAACTATGGCTACACCTTC. It codes for CASSEAASTGNYGYTF.

With regard to this clone: The sample contains more than one DNA sequence encoding this CDR3. The V call is TRBV6-1, the J call TRBJ1-1; D is unclear. The CDR3 sequence is 8 residues long. Trimming cost V 7 bases and J 8 bases, with 2 bases left between them. Germline-derived CDR1 and CDR2 are MNHNS and SASEGT. CDR3 sequence: CASTEAFF. The DNA of the CDR3 is TGTGCCAGCACCGAAGCTTTCTTT.

About this clone itself: Other DNA sequences in the sample encode the same CDR3. This chain uses TRBV30 with TRBJ2-6; D is uncertain. Trimming removed 0 bases at V and 4 bases at J, with 7 bases between. Germline CDR1 reads GTSNPN; CDR2 reads SVGIG (reference sequence). This CDR3 comprises 14 residues. CDR3: CAWSVGSGANVLTF. CDR3 in DNA: TGTGCCTGGAGTGTAGGTTCCGGGGCCAACGTCCTGACTTTC.

The V and J genes are TRBV14 and TRBJ2-1; 7 bases are shared with TRBD1. This CDR3 contains 15 residues. In germline, CDR1 is SGHDN, CDR2 FVKESK. Unmatched junction bases numbered 9, after V lost 3 bases and J lost 7 bases. CDR3 residues: CASSHQGQNLNEQFF. The CDR3 DNA follows: TGTGCCAGCAGCCACCAGGGACAGAACTTGAATGAGCAGTTCTTC.

J is TRBJ2-3 and V is TRBV10-1, with 13 positions matching TRBD2. There are 16 residues in the CDR3. V lost 4 bases to trimming and J lost 4 bases; unmatched junction nucleotides: 5. Germline CDR1 reads WNHNN; CDR2 reads SYGVQD (reference sequence). The CDR3 sequence is CASSGTSGSAADTQYF. The CDR3 region has the DNA TGCGCCAGCAGTGGGACTAGCGGGAGTGCTGCAGATACGCAGTATTTT.

Regarding this clone: Other nucleotide sequences from this sample produce the same CDR3. V is TRBV19 and J is TRBJ1-2; D is ambiguous. Trimming removed 4 bases from V and 2 bases from J, with 8 bases in between. Looked up from germline, CDR1 is LNHDA and CDR2 is SQIVND (reference sequence). The CDR3 runs 13 residues. CDR3 sequence reads: CASSRGRNYGYTF. As DNA, the CDR3 is TGTGCCAGTAGTAGGGGTAGGAACTATGGCTACACCTTC.

As to this clone: Different DNA sequences within this sample yield the same CDR3. The chain has TRBV7-2 and TRBJ2-2; TRBD2 is a possible D gene (5 bases). CDR3 length: 15 residues. V lost 4 bases and J lost 0, with 9 bases in between. Germline loops: CDR1 SGHTA, CDR2 FQGNSA. This CDR3 reads CASSSGGANTGELFF. In DNA form, the CDR3 reads TGTGCCAGCAGCTCTGGAGGAGCGAACACCGGGGAGCTGTTTTTT.

The chain joins TRBV19 to TRBJ1-4; a possible D gene is TRBD1 (5 bases). The length of the CDR3 is 12 residues. The V end lost 10 bases, the J end lost 10 bases, and 16 bases lay between the germline ends. Germline values: CDR1 LNHDA, CDR2 SQIVND (reference sequence). This CDR3 reads CATSIEGRKLFF. CDR3 DNA: TGTGCCACGTCCATCGAGGGGCGAAAACTGTTTTTT.

This rearrangement joins TRBV11-2 to TRBJ1-6; possibly TRBD1 for D (6 bases). V gave up 4 bases and J gave up 4 bases, with 14 bases separating them. CDR3 size: 16 residues. Germline loops: CDR1 SGHAT, CDR2 FQNNGV. The CDR3 DNA is TGTGCCAGCAGCTCCCCGGGGGGCCCATATAATTCACCCCTCCACTTT. Translation: CASSSPGGPYNSPLHF.

The chain's CDR3 is CASRAGGKAYEQYF. The DNA for the CDR3 is TGCGCCAGCAGGGCGGGGGGTAAAGCCTACGAGCAGTACTTC. The chain links TRBV10-2 to TRBJ2-7; 8 bases align to TRBD2. The length of the CDR3 is 14 residues. V lost 6 bases to trimming and J lost 2 bases; unmatched junction nucleotides: 6. Germline CDR1 is WSHSY and CDR2 is SAAADI.

Comment on this clone: Other nucleotide sequences in the sample specify the same CDR3. This chain connects TRBV9 to TRBJ2-3, with D possibly being TRBD1 (5 bases). CDR1 is SGDLS and CDR2 is YYNGEE in the germline V gene. The CDR3 spans 13 residues. Trimming took off 1 base at V and 3 bases at J, with 6 bases between the two ends. CDR3: CASSVPGTDTQYF. In DNA, the CDR3 is TGTGCCAGCAGCGTACCAGGGACAGATACGCAGTATTTT.

This clone showed up just a few times. Within the sample, other DNA sequences also encode this same CDR3. V is TRBV5-1 and J is TRBJ1-1; maybe TRBD1 (5 bases). CDR1 is SGHRS, CDR2 YFSETQ, per germline. This CDR3 region has 11 residues. V was trimmed by 0 bases and J by 8 bases, leaving 5 bases between them. The CDR3 is CASSLDREAFF. The DNA for the CDR3 is TGCGCCAGCAGCTTGGACAGGGAAGCTTTCTTT.

As to this clone: This same CDR3 is encoded by further DNA sequences in the sample. This sequence joins TRBV9 and TRBJ1-4; no clear D. CDR3 length equals 14 residues. Trimming shortened V by 1 base and J by 0 bases, and 4 bases separated the two germline ends. Germline V gene lookup returns CDR1 SGDLS and CDR2 YYNGEE. The CDR3 DNA sequence: TGTGCCAGCAGCGTAAGTTCAACTAATGAAAAACTGTTTTTT. Its translation: CASSVSSTNEKLFF.

The chain links TRBV27 to TRBJ2-7; D ambiguous. This CDR3 region has 15 residues. Germline values: CDR1 MNHEY, CDR2 SMNVEV (reference sequence). Trimming took off 3 bases at V and 3 bases at J, with 15 bases between the two ends. The CDR3 is CASSFGRPRFYEQYF. The CDR3 DNA reads TGTGCCAGCAGTTTTGGCCGACCTCGATTCTACGAGCAGTACTTC.